These T cell receptor beta chains were read from a single sample in a study of OX40 agonist ivuxolimab in advanced cancers. Produced via immunoSEQ multiplex PCR; TCRdb's table is partial and in-frame only. The data hold some 33,000 clones, with around 84% observed a single time. Sample: CD4+ or CD8+ T cells sorted from blood, taken in a trial of the OX40 agonist ivuxolimab. These receptors came from an adult with an advanced solid tumor such as melanoma, head and neck, liver or kidney cancer. Both conserved end residues are part of each CDR3.

>TRBV15|TRBJ1-5
CATSPDRGEAQHF
>TRBV6-1|TRBJ2-1
CASQLAGGWNEQFF
>TRBV28|TRBJ2-7
CASRDLRGSYEQYF
>TRBV27|TRBJ1-2
CASRDRHYGYTF
>TRBV29-1|TRBJ1-2
CSVGQGAYGYTF
>TRBV2|TRBJ1-5
CASSVSDSNQPQHF
>TRBV21-1|TRBJ2-2
CASSKELSGARNTGELFF
>TRBV9|TRBJ1-2
CASSLRDIGTGGLYGYTF
>TRBV28|TRBJ1-1
CASSLGQNTEAFF
>TRBV27|TRBJ2-1
CASRWANEQFF
>TRBV30|TRBJ2-2
CAWSVPWGRTGELFF
>TRBV5-1|TRBJ2-3
CASPPPRGVPDTQYF
>TRBV27|TRBJ2-7
CASSLSRGGGREQYF
>TRBV14|TRBJ1-6
CASSQERPTYNSPLHF
>TRBV16|TRBJ1-6
CASSQSITGTYNSPLHF
>TRBV28|TRBJ2-1
CASSWREGRHNEQFF
>TRBV27|TRBJ1-1
CASSAPGQGMAEAFF
>TRBV5-6|NA
CASSLSGSSYEQYF
>TRBV4-2|TRBJ2-7
CASSQEGRGPSYEQYF
>TRBV7-9|TRBJ2-2
CASTPRSSRGELFF
>TRBV4-2|TRBJ2-7
CASSQGNRGGDEQYF
>TRBV5-1|TRBJ1-6
CASSLQGLPLHF
>TRBV5-1|TRBJ1-1
CASSRYDEGNTEAFF
>TRBV7-3|TRBJ2-4
CASSLGQGENIQYF
>TRBV5-1|TRBJ2-1
CASSIDSNEQFF
>TRBV7-4|TRBJ2-1
CASSRGEAGGTYNEQFF
>TRBV4-2|TRBJ2-7
CASSQELAGAANEQYF
>TRBV4-3|TRBJ1-5
CASSQDGPGLDNQPQHF
>TRBV25-1|TRBJ1-4
CASTTDTGDEKLFF
>TRBV19|TRBJ2-3
CASTPGGGSTDTQYF
>TRBV19|TRBJ2-7
CASSMSGSYEQYF